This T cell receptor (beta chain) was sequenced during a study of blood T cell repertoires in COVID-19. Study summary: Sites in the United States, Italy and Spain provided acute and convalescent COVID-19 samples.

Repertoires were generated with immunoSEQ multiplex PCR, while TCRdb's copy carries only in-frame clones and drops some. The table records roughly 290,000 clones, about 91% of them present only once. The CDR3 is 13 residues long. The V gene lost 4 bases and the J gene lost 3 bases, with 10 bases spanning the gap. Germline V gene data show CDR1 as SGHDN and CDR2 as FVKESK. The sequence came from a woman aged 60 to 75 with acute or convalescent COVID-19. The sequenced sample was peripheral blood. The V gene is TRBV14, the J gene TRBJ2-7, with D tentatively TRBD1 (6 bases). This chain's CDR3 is CASSRGHSYEQYF. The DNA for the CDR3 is TGTGCCAGCAGCCGGGGACATAGCTACGAGCAGTACTTC.